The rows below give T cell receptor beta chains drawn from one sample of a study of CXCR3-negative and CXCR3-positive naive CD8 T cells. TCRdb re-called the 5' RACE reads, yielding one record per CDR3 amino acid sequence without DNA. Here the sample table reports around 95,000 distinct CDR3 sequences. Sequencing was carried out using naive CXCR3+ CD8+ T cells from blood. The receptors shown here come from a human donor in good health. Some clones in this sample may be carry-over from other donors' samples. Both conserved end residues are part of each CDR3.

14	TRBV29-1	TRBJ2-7	CSVILTGYGYEQYF
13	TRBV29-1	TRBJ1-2	CSVEGQGYYGYTF
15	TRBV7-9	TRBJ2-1	CASSRQGGMRNEQFF
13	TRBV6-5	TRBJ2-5	CASTGGSRETQYF
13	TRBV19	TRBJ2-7	CASSIGASYEQYF
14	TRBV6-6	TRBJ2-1	CASRRYSSYNEQFF
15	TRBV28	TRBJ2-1	CASSLRGNSYNEQFF
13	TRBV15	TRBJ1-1	CATSADRNTEAFF
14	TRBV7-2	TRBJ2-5	CASSLPAPGETQYF
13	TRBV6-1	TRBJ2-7	CASSEALVYEQYF
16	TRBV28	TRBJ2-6	CASTKLQGVGANVLTF
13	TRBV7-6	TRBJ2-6	CASSTTGANVLTF
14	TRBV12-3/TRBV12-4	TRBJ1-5	CASSHPGTIEEQHF
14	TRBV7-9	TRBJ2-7	CASSNGDRAYEQYF
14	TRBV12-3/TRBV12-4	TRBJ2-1	CASSLEWINNEQFF
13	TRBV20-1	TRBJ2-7	CSARTSGQGWLYF
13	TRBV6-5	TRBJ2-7	CASSYSAGVEQYF
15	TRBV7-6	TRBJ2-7	CASSLHDSRVYEQYF
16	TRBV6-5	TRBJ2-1	CASSFTGTGAYNEQFF
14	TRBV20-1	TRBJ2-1	CSARSAEDYNEQFF
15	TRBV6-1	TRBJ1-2	CASRVRTGDYYGYTF
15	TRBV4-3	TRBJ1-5	CASSPGQYSNQPQHF
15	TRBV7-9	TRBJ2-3	CASSPTSDRTDTQYF
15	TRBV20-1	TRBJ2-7	CSARDPGQGITEQYF
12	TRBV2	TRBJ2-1	CASSEHDNEQFF
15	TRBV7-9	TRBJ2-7	CASSSTGTDLYEQYF
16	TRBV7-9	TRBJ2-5	CASSLSSYRVGETQYF
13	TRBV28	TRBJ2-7	CASSGLPSYEQYF
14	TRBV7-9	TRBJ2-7	CASSSGGQAYEQYF
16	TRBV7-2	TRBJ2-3	CASNGLAGGTADTQYF
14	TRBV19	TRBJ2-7	CASSEWSLNYEQYF
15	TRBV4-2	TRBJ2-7	CASSQDLSSPYEQYF
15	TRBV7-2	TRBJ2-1	CASSGGPRSYNEQFF
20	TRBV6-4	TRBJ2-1	CASSEQPGHGPSGTYNEQFF
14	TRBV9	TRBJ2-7	CASSAGGSSYEQYF
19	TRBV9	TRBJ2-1	CASSVEGTGGAGSYNEQFF
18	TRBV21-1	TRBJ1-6	CASSKVTGARSYNSPLHF
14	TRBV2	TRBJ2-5	CASRGQGSSETQYF
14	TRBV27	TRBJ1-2	CASSLRPSGYGYTF
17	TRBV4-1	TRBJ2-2	CASSLVGDYRNTGELFF
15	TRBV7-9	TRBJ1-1	CASSWDRGPTTEAFF